The entry below describes one T cell receptor (beta chain). Its antigen is currently unknown. The PCR contained 60 Vbeta and 13 Jbeta primers. The method was immunoSEQ multiplex PCR; TCRdb's version includes in-frame clones alone and lacks a portion of them. The sample has approximately 160,000 clones; 65% to 85% are singletons. The CDR3 spans 19 residues. CDR1 SGHVS and CDR2 FQNEAQ come from the germline V gene. Trimming stripped 4 bases from V and 2 bases from J, with 23 bases between. These data originate in a study of cytomegalovirus exposure and HLA in healthy donors. Study-wide points: Immune exposure data for these donors was limited to CMV serostatus. Researchers left out some V segments, among them TRBV6-2 and TRBV6-3, as indistinguishable. HLA alleles were associated with 17,000 or so TCR beta sequences in a later analysis at 0.05 false discovery rate.

Sequencing was done on a sample of PBMCs. This chain joins TRBV7-8 and TRBJ1-4; D possibly corresponds to TRBD1 (6 bases). The receptor was isolated from a woman between 40 and 50 years old in good health and CMV-seropositive. The CDR3 bases are TGTGCCAGCAGCTACCGGCGGCGGGGGGCGAGAGGGACTAATGAAAAACTGTTTTTT. This gives the protein CASSYRRRGARGTNEKLFF.